Listed here is a single TCR beta chain. The specificity of this receptor is unknown. One base away there is no much larger clone; base qualities are not given. The V end loses 0 bases and the J end loses 4 bases, and a stretch of 10 bases separates them. From cysteine to phenylalanine, the CDR3 is 14 amino acids long. CDR3 DNA only is kept here, 42 bases in frame from base 1. The germline V gene yields SQVTM for CDR1 and ANQGSEA for CDR2. Libraries were constructed by the immunoSEQ multiplex PCR assay. For the multiplex PCR, a mixture combining 60 forward primers for TCR Vbeta segments and 13 reverse primers for TCR Jbeta segments was used. A multiplex PCR assay on genomic DNA amplified the CDR3 region of rearranged TCR beta genes. On the Illumina HiSeq System, the amplified TCR beta libraries were sequenced as 87-base-pair reads. For the original study's pipeline: A later analysis counted some 80 million unique TCR beta chains across the roughly 700 repertoires, and around 9.9 million of these chains were shared by at least two donors. Raw reads were error-corrected and collapsed into unique sequences by a nearest-neighbor algorithm in which closely related sequences were merged to remove PCR and sequencing errors. V, D and J gene segments were assigned by aligning CDR3 sequences to IMGT reference sequences. For a sequence to be retained, a match of at least six nucleotides to both a V gene segment and a J gene segment was required. Rearrangements were called productive when the CDR3 lacked stop codons and stayed in frame with V and J; all others were non-productive. Following IMGT convention, CDR3 was defined as the stretch from the second conserved V-encoded cysteine to the conserved J-encoded phenylalanine. Sequences without an unambiguous match to a single V gene segment were excluded from the earlier analysis of 450 to 650 of the donors. An earlier analysis of roughly 590 of the donors called V segments functional above 56.7% productive rearrangements and segregating when the between-donor standard deviation exceeded 5%. A statistical classification framework was developed to diagnose cytomegalovirus status using the catalog of TCR beta chain sequences. V and J gene assignment, in a later analysis, came from comparing TCR nucleotide sequences with IMGT/GENE-DB human TR gene sequences. The TCRdist pipeline was used in a later analysis to assign CDR3 sequences and most-parsimonious VDJ recombination scenarios. In a later analysis, each TCR beta chain was defined by its CDR3 amino acid sequence together with its V-gene family, and reads without a unique V-gene family were excluded. In a later analysis, approximately 590 highly shared, low-generation-probability nucleotide sequences were removed to address suspected cross-contamination and a sequencing artifact. In a later analysis, a clonal expansion index was calculated for each public chain from normalized within-repertoire ranks of inferred template counts. A later analysis computed generation probabilities with a VDJ recombination model fitted to out-of-frame rearrangements, and checked the results against IGoR. In a later analysis, hypergeometric tests were used to score TCR-TCR, TCR-HLA and TCR-CMV co-occurrence, with a repertoire-size bias correction applied to TCR pairs. In a later analysis, false discovery rates were estimated by permuting HLA or CMV assignments 20 times. A later analysis grouped co-occurring TCRs with DBSCAN, adding TCRdist sequence similarity when clustering within HLA-allele-positive subsets. Repertoires with fewer than 30,000 or more than 120,000 public chains were left out of co-occurrence clustering, as were about 5 repertoires with anomalous nucleotide sharing. TCRdb mirrors the immuneACCESS table, restricted to in-frame sequences. Some clones are absent from its copies; in checked studies, under half trace to an unresolved V gene, and the reason for the others is unknown. That table is the source of V, J and clone size, and D and trimming were worked out from the DNA. For this sample the table gives 150,000 to 200,000 clones, of which 70% to 80% were detected only once. In total, the top ten clones hold around a tenth of the sample.

This sample was taken from a study of cytomegalovirus exposure and HLA in healthy donors (dated by TCRdb to 2015 to 2018). Looking at the study overall: An earlier analysis of fewer than 750 of the donors reported about 260 Gb of sequence data and roughly 120 million unique TCR beta sequences obtained from some 200 million T cells. An early release covering about 600 HLA-typed donors comprised roughly 300 gigabases of sequencing data and around 86 million unique TCR sequences. Among the roughly 400 genotyped donors, about 85% belonged to the genetic ancestry cluster associated with self-reported Caucasian donors. The study aimed to test whether signatures of past pathogen exposure could be identified by cataloging public T cell receptors. Using immunosequencing, the study profiled T cell repertoires from about 620 subjects and related those repertoires to cytomegalovirus serostatus. Besides the first cohort of roughly 700 subjects, a separate validation cohort made up of 120 different subjects was used. To predict cytomegalovirus infection status, the study combined high-throughput TCR immunosequencing, statistical association of individual TCRs with disease status, and machine learning. A later analysis re-analyzed previously published TCR beta repertoires from 666 donors and added high-resolution HLA genotyping to study TCR occurrence patterns. Rather than drawing on any new phenotypic data, the later analysis identified candidate immune exposures from TCR beta sequences and the way those sequences occurred across donors. An earlier analysis of some 600 of the donors applied high-throughput TCR beta sequencing to assess whether each TCR beta V gene segment acted as functional or pseudogenic. Donor age, sex, ethnicity and CMV serostatus were compiled alongside the repertoire data. In a later genetic analysis, genome-wide SNP genotypes for 398 of the 666 donors were used, and that subset was treated as a discovery cohort. All discovery cohort repertoires had been generated on a single sequencing platform. Both class I and class II loci were covered by HLA typing, at four-digit resolution. The number of donors typed differed by locus, with roughly 629-640 for A, B, C, DRB1 and DQB1, more than 500 for DQA1, 600 to 610 for DPA1, and around 450 for DPB1. Roughly 5 DR-DQ haplotypes were handled as single units for association and clustering, since linkage in the cohort was strong. Across around 400 genotyped donors of the cohort, an average of 235,054 unique TCR beta nucleotide sequences per donor were sequenced, and roughly 17% of those sequences were non-productive. The full study reports these points: A later analysis found that most CMV-associated TCR beta chains appeared HLA-restricted, with HLA associations seemingly driven largely by CMV exposure. CMV serostatus was the only immune exposure information available for the cohort. Three of the identified cytomegalovirus-associated TCR beta chains were confirmed in vitro to be specific for cytomegalovirus antigens. Because some donors lacked HLA typing at each locus, the association tests relied only on the typed subset. When HLA alleles, especially DR and DQ, strongly co-occurred, TCR associations were difficult to assign to individual alleles. In a later genetic analysis, a missense DCLRE1C variant was associated with V-gene and J-gene trimming of TCR beta chains, and the association was replicated in an independent cohort. Several of the top co-occurrence clusters appeared to be linked to parvovirus B19, influenza, CMV and Epstein-Barr virus, according to a later analysis. A later analysis found that TCR association rates varied across HLA loci, with DRB1 alleles showing the most associated TCRs and HLA-C alleles the fewest. In the study, 150 to 200 TCR beta chains were listed as associated with cytomegalovirus. The 87-base-pair reads could not distinguish some IMGT-functional V segments, including TRBV6-2 and TRBV6-3, so those segments were excluded. A cluster of highly shared sequence variants was judged likely to represent a technical artifact of the sequencing pipeline. In an earlier analysis of about 540 of the donors, most TCR beta V segments were observed in productive rearrangements about 90% or about 30% of the time, broadly matching IMGT annotations. The presence/absence analyses assumed that sequencing depth was roughly uniform across donors, and that assumption may not be true. A further reported finding was that TCR beta sequences accurately predicted the HLA-A and HLA-B alleles for most subjects in the first cohort. Because counts were too low, about 18 rarely observed V segments, including chromosome 9 orphons, were excluded from the earlier analysis of under 650 of the donors. While some public TCRs were present in many individuals, most TCR sequences turned up only very rarely across donors. The authors suggested that the approach could potentially be generalized to other disease states and immunological phenotypes. A later analysis associated 17,000 or so TCR beta sequences with specific HLA alleles at a false discovery rate of 0.05. Compared with the approximately 670-donor mean, donors in an Asian-associated ancestry cluster had fewer N-insertions in productive TCRs, according to a later genetic analysis. The classifier was reported to diagnose cytomegalovirus status with high specificity and sensitivity in both the original and validation cohorts. In a later analysis, HLA-associated TCR beta chains showed more clonal expansion and lower generation probabilities than non-associated chains that were equally common. Linkage disequilibrium might explain the correlated functional status among segregating V segments, but an unknown experimental factor could not be excluded. In this cohort, only TCR beta chains were sequenced, and detectable features were limited by the absence of alpha or paired-chain data.

In total, approximately 690 healthy bone marrow donors made up the cohort. All cohort members were sampled while nominally healthy, although unrecorded immune exposures were likely present. The donor was CMV seropositive and was included in the group of 289 seropositive cohort members. Each donor provided a peripheral blood sample, and peripheral blood mononuclear cells were used for TCR beta sequencing. The Qiagen DNeasy Blood Extraction Kit was used to extract genomic DNA from the blood cell samples. The sequence was collected from a man between 18 and 29 years old in good health and CMV-seropositive. The rearranged segments are TRBV29-1 and TRBJ2-1, and perhaps TRBD2 as D gene, on 5 matching bases. Specimen: PBMCs. The nucleotides are TGCAGCGTTGAAGACGGGAATAGGTACAATGAGCAGTTCTTC. It translates to CSVEDGNRYNEQFF.